This TCR beta chain was sequenced for a study of cytomegalovirus exposure and HLA in healthy donors. Points from the study as a whole: Per a later analysis, HLA-associated TCR beta chains showed more clonal expansion than other, equally common TCR beta chains.

CDR3 size: 17 residues. V was clipped by 7 bases and J by 5 bases; unmatched bases: 16. The V gene's germline CDR1 is SGHTA and CDR2 FQGNSA. Turning to this clone: The antigen is not known.

PCR primers comprised 60 Vbeta and 13 Jbeta primers. The assay was immunoSEQ multiplex PCR, and TCRdb's table has in-frame clones only and misses some. Among under 200,000 clones listed, roughly 85% were seen once. Sequenced material: PBMCs. The chain employs TRBV7-2 and TRBJ2-2; 7 nucleotides line up with TRBD2. The origin of this receptor is a young man in good health and CMV-seronegative. CDR3: CASNPRVGLAETGELFF. CDR3 sequence (DNA): TGTGCCAGCAACCCAAGGGTGGGGCTAGCGGAAACCGGGGAGCTGTTTTTT.